This T cell receptor (beta chain) derives from a study of pediatric ulcerative colitis (dated by TCRdb to the late 2010s). For the study in its entirety: Several ulcerative colitis patients had pancolitis and two had left-sided colitis, with histology consistent with ulcerative colitis in all. Nine or ten newly diagnosed, treatment-naive pediatric ulcerative colitis patients and a few non-IBD control children each provided paired blood and rectal samples. By Pediatric Ulcerative Colitis Activity Index, two patients had mild disease, several had moderate disease and three had acute severe colitis. The full study reports these points: Rectal pinch biopsies may have included blood-derived T cells, especially in patients with overt colitis. Compared with controls, ulcerative colitis patients showed significantly higher autologous blood-rectal clonal overlap, a finding that suggests increased T cell trafficking to inflamed tissue. For technical reasons, blood samples from a couple of patients gave substantially fewer templates, and these samples were excluded from the blood-rectal overlap analysis. The healthy control group was small, consisting of only four individuals. Because repertoires were derived from total lymphocyte DNA, patterns in rare subsets such as regulatory T cells may not have been reflected. Controls, mild-moderate and acute severe colitis patients were separated by rectal repertoire features, and reduced rectal diversity due to clonal expansions was observed in acute severe colitis. Two rectal CDR3 clonotypes were present in all ulcerative colitis patients and in none of the controls.

Comment on this clone: Its antigen specificity is not known. No per-base quality is available; no much larger clone lies one base away.

Using the immunoSEQ TRB Survey service, rearranged CDR3 beta regions were amplified from genomic DNA with multiplex V and J primers. To keep sequencing depth equal across samples, survey-level depth of up to 500,000 reads per sample was applied. Libraries were purified and pooled, and sequencing was performed on Illumina technology. As for how the authors treated the data: Productive clonality, sample overlap, pairwise scatters, CDR3 beta length, V/D/J gene usage and productiveness were all assessed with the immunoSEQ online tools. Alongside Shannon and Simpson indices, calculated diversity was computed as the number of unique rearrangements divided by total templates, multiplied by 100. Z-score normalized data were analyzed by principal component analysis with the R prcomp function and the ggbiplot package. Morisita's index was used to measure clonal overlap between blood and rectum within each subject. The table was pulled from immuneACCESS by TCRdb, which kept in-frame rearrangements only. Such tables lose some clones; where checked, under half of the loss comes from unresolved V genes, and the rest has no known cause. V and J calls and clone size follow that table, whereas D and trimming were derived from the DNA. In this sample the table shows 40,000 to 60,000 clones, around 76% of which occur a single time. The ten largest make up less than 4.5% of the sample.

The cysteine opens and the phenylalanine closes a CDR3 of 16 amino acids. Solely the CDR3 DNA is kept, with 48 bases framed from the first base. As encoded in the germline V gene, CDR1 is LGHNA while CDR2 is YSLEER. V gives up 0 bases and J gives up 1 base, and the segment between their germline ends measures 12 bases. During colonoscopy, one to two rectal pinch biopsies were obtained for research purposes. No immunosuppressive medication had been given to the ulcerative colitis patients before the diagnostic colonoscopy. Before DNA was isolated, the rectal biopsies underwent proteinase K digestion. The Wizard kit (Promega) was used to extract genomic DNA from the blood and intestinal samples.

This TCR was sampled from a girl aged 10 to 17 with moderate ulcerative colitis. Specimen: gut tissue. The chain was built from TRBV4-3 and TRBJ1-2, with the D gene not confidently named. The CDR3 region: CASSQESAVSNYGYTF. The base sequence is TGCGCCAGCAGCCAAGAATCGGCAGTTAGTAACTATGGCTACACCTTC.